Listed below are T cell receptor beta chains from one sample, sequenced in a study of blood T cell repertoires in COVID-19. Only in-frame clones appear in the TCRdb table, and some are missing; sequencing was by immunoSEQ multiplex PCR. The table shows 150,000 or so clones, with roughly four fifths occurring only once. The specimen was peripheral blood. The receptors derive from a human donor in a cohort sampled during active COVID-19. The CDR3 runs from the conserved cysteine through the conserved F or W. The order of the fields is clone size, D gene, J gene, V gene, CDR3 protein, CDR3 DNA. D genes are given only for firm matches. The listing skips clone size in some rows; elsewhere it reads once, few, many or a size class.

abundance: .
d_gene: .
j_gene: TRBJ2-7
v_gene: TRBV4-3
CDR3aa: CASSQGLTSYEQYF
CDR3nt: TGCGCCAGCAGCCAAGGACTCACTTCCTACGAGCAGTACTTC

abundance: .
d_gene: TRBD1
j_gene: TRBJ1-4
v_gene: TRBV4-1
CDR3aa: CASSLMPSQGASEKLFF
CDR3nt: TGCGCCAGCAGCCTCATGCCTAGTCAGGGGGCCAGTGAAAAACTGTTTTTT

abundance: few
d_gene: .
j_gene: TRBJ2-2
v_gene: TRBV7-9
CDR3aa: CASSSTEGVNTGELFF
CDR3nt: TGTGCCAGCAGCTCCACTGAAGGGGTCAACACCGGGGAGCTGTTTTTT

abundance: once
d_gene: TRBD1
j_gene: TRBJ2-5
v_gene: TRBV6-6
CDR3aa: CASSNHRGEETQYF
CDR3nt: TGTGCCAGCAGTAACCACAGGGGCGAGGAGACCCAGTACTTC

abundance: .
d_gene: .
j_gene: TRBJ1-5
v_gene: TRBV18
CDR3aa: CASSNEGDQPQHF
CDR3nt: TGTGCCAGCTCAAACGAGGGGGATCAGCCCCAGCATTTT

abundance: .
d_gene: .
j_gene: TRBJ2-3
v_gene: TRBV6-4
CDR3aa: CASSVGGGGTDTQYF
CDR3nt: TGTGCCAGCAGTGTTGGGGGAGGCGGCACAGATACGCAGTATTTT

abundance: .
d_gene: TRBD1
j_gene: TRBJ1-3
v_gene: TRBV25-1
CDR3aa: CASSSGQGKGHTIYF
CDR3nt: TGTGCCAGCAGCTCAGGACAGGGAAAAGGTCACACCATATATTTT

abundance: .
d_gene: .
j_gene: TRBJ2-3
v_gene: TRBV28
CDR3aa: CATRDSSTDTQYF
CDR3nt: TGTGCCACCCGGGACTCAAGCACAGATACGCAGTATTTT

abundance: once
d_gene: TRBD2
j_gene: TRBJ2-7
v_gene: TRBV7-3
CDR3aa: CASSLSGTTAYEQYF
CDR3nt: TGTGCCAGCAGCTTATCCGGGACTACTGCCTACGAGCAGTACTTC

abundance: .
d_gene: TRBD1
j_gene: TRBJ1-2
v_gene: TRBV19
CDR3aa: CASSGTATYGYTF
CDR3nt: TGTGCCAGTAGTGGGACAGCAACCTATGGCTACACCTTC

abundance: few
d_gene: .
j_gene: TRBJ2-3
v_gene: TRBV11-3
CDR3aa: CASSLDRTDTQYF
CDR3nt: TGTGCCAGCAGCTTAGATCGGACAGATACGCAGTATTTT

abundance: .
d_gene: .
j_gene: TRBJ1-1
v_gene: TRBV11-3
CDR3aa: CASSLGGAPNTEAFF
CDR3nt: TGTGCCAGCAGCTTAGGTGGGGCGCCGAACACTGAAGCTTTCTTT

abundance: .
d_gene: TRBD2
j_gene: TRBJ2-7
v_gene: TRBV2
CDR3aa: CASSEDSGDIYEQYF
CDR3nt: TGTGCCAGCAGTGAGGATAGCGGGGACATCTACGAGCAGTACTTC

abundance: .
d_gene: .
j_gene: TRBJ1-6
v_gene: TRBV28
CDR3aa: CASSLGGSGSPLHF
CDR3nt: TGTGCCAGCAGTCTGGGAGGGTCAGGTTCACCCCTCCACTTT

abundance: .
d_gene: TRBD1
j_gene: TRBJ1-2
v_gene: TRBV7-9
CDR3aa: CASSMDRDGGYTF
CDR3nt: TGTGCCAGCAGCATGGACAGGGATGGCGGCTACACCTTC

abundance: .
d_gene: TRBD1
j_gene: TRBJ1-5
v_gene: TRBV18
CDR3aa: CASALKGTGNSNQPQHF
CDR3nt: TGTGCCAGCGCCCTAAAAGGGACAGGGAACAGCAATCAGCCCCAGCATTTT

abundance: .
d_gene: TRBD2
j_gene: TRBJ2-3
v_gene: TRBV7-8
CDR3aa: CASSLPEGLAGAYSTDTQYF
CDR3nt: TGTGCCAGCAGCTTACCCGAGGGACTAGCGGGGGCCTATAGCACAGATACGCAGTATTTT

abundance: .
d_gene: .
j_gene: TRBJ2-7
v_gene: TRBV29-1
CDR3aa: CSVKRQGSYEQYF
CDR3nt: TGCAGCGTTAAGCGTCAGGGATCCTACGAGCAGTACTTC

abundance: many
d_gene: TRBD2
j_gene: TRBJ2-7
v_gene: TRBV5-4
CDR3aa: CASSSLAGGPYEQYF
CDR3nt: TGTGCCAGCAGCTCGCTAGCGGGGGGGCCCTACGAGCAGTACTTC

abundance: .
d_gene: .
j_gene: TRBJ2-3
v_gene: TRBV9
CDR3aa: CASSVGVGGSDTQYF
CDR3nt: TGTGCCAGCAGCGTAGGGGTAGGCGGTAGTGATACGCAGTATTTT

abundance: .
d_gene: .
j_gene: TRBJ1-4
v_gene: TRBV20-1
CDR3aa: CSASVGAGNNEKLFF
CDR3nt: TGCAGTGCTAGTGTTGGGGCCGGAAATAATGAAAAACTGTTTTTT

abundance: .
d_gene: .
j_gene: TRBJ2-3
v_gene: TRBV3-1/TRBV3-2
CDR3aa: CASSRDSRYRTDTQYF
CDR3nt: TGTGCCAGCAGCCGAGATTCTAGGTACCGCACAGATACGCAGTATTTT

abundance: .
d_gene: .
j_gene: TRBJ1-2
v_gene: TRBV7-9
CDR3aa: CASSLGMAGAAYGYTF
CDR3nt: TGTGCCAGCAGCTTAGGTATGGCAGGCGCCGCATATGGCTACACCTTC

abundance: .
d_gene: .
j_gene: TRBJ1-2
v_gene: TRBV5-6
CDR3aa: CASSLVVSYGYTF
CDR3nt: TGTGCCAGCAGCTTGGTTGTCAGCTATGGCTACACCTTC

abundance: few
d_gene: .
j_gene: TRBJ2-3
v_gene: TRBV2
CDR3aa: CASKADSGPDTQYF
CDR3nt: TGTGCCAGCAAAGCGGACAGCGGTCCGGATACGCAGTATTTT

abundance: few
d_gene: .
j_gene: TRBJ1-6
v_gene: TRBV2
CDR3aa: CASTSGGGSPLHF
CDR3nt: TGTGCCAGCACTTCGGGGGGAGGATCACCCCTCCACTTT

abundance: .
d_gene: .
j_gene: TRBJ2-7
v_gene: TRBV30
CDR3aa: CAWSRTVIYEQYF
CDR3nt: TGTGCCTGGAGTCGGACAGTGATTTACGAGCAGTACTTC

abundance: .
d_gene: .
j_gene: TRBJ2-3
v_gene: TRBV5-8
CDR3aa: CASSERWDTQYF
CDR3nt: TGTGCCAGCAGCGAGAGGTGGGATACGCAGTATTTT

abundance: .
d_gene: .
j_gene: TRBJ1-2
v_gene: TRBV29-1
CDR3aa: CSVQGTINYGYTF
CDR3nt: TGCAGCGTTCAGGGGACTATTAACTATGGCTACACCTTC

abundance: .
d_gene: .
j_gene: TRBJ1-1
v_gene: TRBV13
CDR3aa: CASSNSGEDDTEAFF
CDR3nt: TGTGCCAGCAGCAACTCCGGGGAGGACGACACTGAAGCTTTCTTT

abundance: .
d_gene: .
j_gene: TRBJ2-7
v_gene: TRBV6-5
CDR3aa: CASRLGGQGIYEQYF
CDR3nt: TGTGCCAGCAGATTAGGGGGACAAGGAATCTACGAGCAGTACTTC

abundance: .
d_gene: TRBD1
j_gene: TRBJ1-1
v_gene: TRBV7-3
CDR3aa: CASSPLGGQGGTEAFF
CDR3nt: TGTGCCAGCAGCCCCCTTGGGGGACAGGGGGGCACTGAAGCTTTCTTT

abundance: .
d_gene: TRBD1
j_gene: TRBJ1-1
v_gene: TRBV6-5
CDR3aa: CASSSRTGKGGTEAFF
CDR3nt: TGTGCCAGCAGTTCCCGGACAGGGAAGGGAGGAACTGAAGCTTTCTTT

abundance: .
d_gene: .
j_gene: TRBJ2-1
v_gene: TRBV2
CDR3aa: CASSDPSGSSYNEQFF
CDR3nt: TGTGCCAGCAGTGATCCTTCGGGTTCCTCCTACAATGAGCAGTTCTTC

abundance: .
d_gene: .
j_gene: TRBJ1-4
v_gene: TRBV9
CDR3aa: CASSADSYNEKLFF
CDR3nt: TGTGCCAGCAGCGCGGACAGCTATAATGAAAAACTGTTTTTT

abundance: .
d_gene: TRBD1
j_gene: TRBJ1-1
v_gene: TRBV30
CDR3aa: CAWDENRGTEAFF
CDR3nt: TGTGCCTGGGACGAAAACAGGGGCACTGAAGCTTTCTTT

abundance: .
d_gene: .
j_gene: TRBJ1-6
v_gene: TRBV28
CDR3aa: CASRYSLRNSPLHF
CDR3nt: TGTGCCAGCAGATACAGTCTCCGTAATTCACCCCTCCACTTT